The source of this TCR beta chain is a study of cytomegalovirus exposure and HLA in healthy donors (dated by TCRdb to 2017 to 2019). For the study in its entirety: According to a later analysis, the roughly 130 validation repertoires were produced on the same platform as the 680 or so repertoires of the first cohort. To predict cytomegalovirus infection status, the study brought together high-throughput TCR immunosequencing, statistical association of individual TCRs with disease status, and machine learning. Along with the roughly 670-subject first cohort, a separate validation cohort of over a hundred different subjects was used. The aim of the study was to test whether cataloging public T cell receptors could identify signatures of past pathogen exposure. General study outcomes and caveats: A few of the identified cytomegalovirus-associated TCR beta chains were confirmed in vitro to be specific for cytomegalovirus antigens. The classifier was reported to diagnose cytomegalovirus status with high specificity and sensitivity in both the original and validation cohorts. A later analysis had no HLA typing for the validation cohort, so co-occurrence there was scored across all 130 or so repertoires. The study listed approximately 150 TCR beta chains as associated with cytomegalovirus. According to the authors, the approach could potentially be generalized to other disease states and immunological phenotypes. In a later analysis, TCRs clustered in the first cohort were found to also tend to co-occur in the approximately 120 validation repertoires, with 94% of cluster scores above 0. While some public TCRs were present in many individuals, most TCR sequences turned up only very rarely across donors.

The donors belonged to the validation cohort of around 110 subjects, which was separate from the 666-subject first cohort. Library preparation used the immunoSEQ multiplex PCR assay. On the authors' methods: To diagnose cytomegalovirus status from the catalog of TCR beta chain sequences, a statistical classification framework was built. TCRdb carries this immuneACCESS record with in-frame sequences only. Its versions omit some clonotypes, under half of them owing to an unresolved V gene in the studies checked, with the rest unexplained. D and trimming come from the DNA, and the V and J calls and clone size come from that table. Recorded for this sample are under 250,000 clones; about nine tenths of them occurred a single time. The ten most abundant clones make up more than 1.5% of the sample. This clone was counted only a few times. Its binding antigen is unknown. It has no much larger one-base neighbor in the sample; base qualities were not kept.

The germline V gene yields SNHLY for CDR1 and FYNNEI for CDR2. From its cysteine to its phenylalanine, the CDR3 spans 15 amino acids. Just the 45-base CDR3 DNA is kept, in frame starting at base 1. V is trimmed back by 6 bases and J by 7 bases, and the junction contains 14 bases that no gene match accounts for. The V and J genes are TRBV2 and TRBJ2-7; 8 junctional bases match TRBD2. This sequence originates from a woman younger than 35 in good health and CMV-seropositive. The source material was PBMCs. The CDR3 protein is CASRRQRGTGREQYF. The nucleotide sequence reads as follows: TGTGCCAGCAGGCGGCAGCGGGGGACGGGGAGGGAGCAGTACTTC.